These 5 T cell receptor beta chains originate from one sample sequenced in a study of blood T cells in healthy people across ages. Then a second PCR, running roughly 7 to 11 cycles, was carried out with a sample-barcoded 5' primer and a J-beta primer mix. TCRdb reanalysed the 5' RACE reads using MiXCR and keeps one entry per CDR3 protein. Of around 2 million distinct CDR3 sequences in the sample, roughly 43% were seen once. The specimen was blood. Receptors were obtained from a human donor in good health.

This clonotype was found a few times. The chain is built from TRBV5-6 and TRBJ1-1; unclear D gene. CDR3 size: 10 residues. CDR1 SGHDT and CDR2 YYEEEE come from the germline V gene. Here the CDR3 reads CARGNTEAFF. The CDR3 DNA reads TGTGCTCGCGGAAACACTGAAGCTTTCTTT.

This clonotype was observed a few times. This chain connects TRBV18 to TRBJ2-5; D ambiguous. The DNA matches TRBJ2-7 better at its end, which makes the J call doubtful. The CDR3 contains 14 residues. CDR1 is KGHSH, CDR2 LQKENI, per germline. The CDR3 protein is CASSPPSSPYEQYF. The DNA of the CDR3 is TGTGCCAGCTCACCACCGAGTAGTCCCTACGAGCAGTACTTC.

The V call is TRBV7-9, the J call TRBJ1-2, with 8 bases aligning to TRBD1. The CDR3 extends over 16 amino acids. CDR1 is SEHNR and CDR2 is FQNEAQ in the germline V gene (reference sequence). V was pared by 0 bases and J by 3 bases, with 6 bases of the junction left unmatched. The chain's CDR3 is CASSLAGQETYYGYTF. As DNA, the CDR3 is TGTGCCAGCAGCTTAGCGGGACAGGAGACCTACTATGGCTACACCTTC.

This clonotype was seen only once. The genes are TRBV6-2 or TRBV6-3 and TRBJ2-2; maybe TRBD1 (6 bases). Between the trimmed V and J ends, which lost 2 bases and 4 bases, there was a span of 11 bases. There are 15 residues in the CDR3. Per the germline V gene, CDR1 is MNHEY and CDR2 is SVGEGT. The CDR3 nucleotides are TGTGCCAGCAGTTACAGAAGGGGGACCACCGGGGAGCTGTTTTTT. As protein: CASSYRRGTTGELFF.

The chain uses TRBV7-9 and TRBJ2-3; D may be TRBD1 (5 bases). The CDR3 is made up of 15 amino acids. Trimming removed 5 bases from V and 5 bases from J, with 17 bases in between. Germline CDR1 reads SEHNR; CDR2 reads FQNEAQ (reference sequence). Here the CDR3 DNA reads TGTGCCAGCAGCACTACATTGGGGCCCGGAGATACGCAGTATTTT. It encodes CASSTTLGPGDTQYF. The variable domain in full, with the rest retrieved from reference TRBV7-9 and TRBJ2-3, is DTGVSQNPRHKITKRGQNVTFRCDPISEHNRLYWYRQTLGQGPEFLTYFQNEAQLEKSRLLSDRFSAERPKGSFSTLEIQRTEQGDSAMYLCASSTTLGPGDTQYFGPGTRLTVL.